These 10 T cell receptor beta chains were all obtained from the same sample, sequenced in a study of T cell changes during pregnancy in multiple sclerosis. Clones were read by immunoSEQ multiplex PCR, and TCRdb kept only the in-frame ones, dropping some. The profile shows about 110,000 clones, 85% to 95% of them singletons. Here the sequenced sample was peripheral blood, taken after pregnancy. The receptors come from a female donor with multiple sclerosis, enrolled in a pregnancy study.

This clone was detected a few times. The V and J genes are TRBV5-1 and TRBJ1-1; TRBD1 is a possible D gene (6 bases). Trimming left V 0 bases short and J 9 bases short, with 12 bases between. Germline V lookup: CDR1 SGHRS, CDR2 YFSETQ. The CDR3 spans 13 residues. The CDR3, as DNA: TGCGCCAGCAGCTTGGACAGCACAGGGCAAGCTTTCTTT. Its translation: CASSLDSTGQAFF.

CDR3 region: CASSADRDTEAFF. The DNA of the CDR3 is TGTGCCAGCAGCGCCGACAGGGACACTGAAGCTTTCTTT. The chain links TRBV2 to TRBJ1-1; TRBD1 aligns across 7 bases. CDR3 length equals 13 residues. Germline V gives CDR1 SNHLY, CDR2 FYNNEI. The J segment lost 3 bases and the V segment lost 6 bases, leaving 4 bases of the junction unmatched.

This clone showed up many times. The chain couples TRBV5-1 to TRBJ1-2; the D is unclear. V was clipped by 0 bases and J by 6 bases, with 12 bases between them. CDR3 length equals 14 residues. Germline values: CDR1 SGHRS, CDR2 YFSETQ. This CDR3 reads CASSLAMGEDGYTF. CDR3 coding DNA: TGCGCCAGCAGCTTGGCCATGGGAGAAGATGGCTACACCTTC.

This clone was seen only a few times. V gene TRBV30 combines with J gene TRBJ2-2; the D gene is possibly TRBD1 (7 bases). Germline V CDR1 and CDR2: GTSNPN, SVGIG (reference sequence). Trimming took off 4 bases at V and 6 bases at J, with 21 bases between the two ends. This CDR3 spans 16 amino acids. In nucleotides, the CDR3 is TGTGCCTGGACCGTTTACAGGGGTCGGAGGGCCGGGGAGCTGTTTTTT. As protein: CAWTVYRGRRAGELFF.

The gene calls are TRBV9 and TRBJ2-3; 8 nucleotides line up with TRBD2. Germline trimming cut 3 bases from V and 0 bases from J; bases unmatched to any gene: 15. CDR1 is SGDLS, CDR2 YYNGEE, per germline. The CDR3 runs to 19 residues. CDR3 sequence (DNA): TGTGCCAGCAGCGAGCCCCACCCATTTAGCGGGGTGAGCACAGATACGCAGTATTTT. Protein sequence: CASSEPHPFSGVSTDTQYF.

The rearrangement uses TRBV13 and TRBJ2-1; D gene ambiguous. V was shortened by 5 bases and J by 3 bases, with 8 bases between the two germline ends. There are 13 residues in the CDR3. Germline CDR1 PRHDT, CDR2 FYEKMQ (reference sequence). The CDR3 loop is CASSPDIYNEQFF. The CDR3 DNA is TGTGCCAGCAGCCCAGACATCTACAATGAGCAGTTCTTC.

J is TRBJ2-1 and V is TRBV2; the match to TRBD1 covers 7 bases. V lost 6 bases to trimming and J lost 9 bases; unmatched junction nucleotides: 8. The CDR3 totals 13 residues. Germline lookup yields CDR1 SNHLY and CDR2 FYNNEI. CDR3 bases: TGTGCCAGCAGCTACGGGACAGTAAGTGAGCAGTTCTTC. Translating gives CASSYGTVSEQFF. Drawing the rest from reference TRBV2 and TRBJ2-1, the complete variable domain is EPEVTQTPSHQVTQMGQEVILRCVPISNHLYFYWYRQILGQKVEFLVSFYNNEISEKSEIFDDQFSVERPDGSNFTLKIRSTKLEDSAMYFCASSYGTVSEQFFGPGTRLTVL.

The chain is built from TRBV27 and TRBJ2-7; 9 bases align to TRBD1. V trimming: 7 bases; J trimming: 3 bases; junction bases outside the gene matches: 13. Germline values: CDR1 MNHEY, CDR2 SMNVEV (reference sequence). CDR3 length equals 16 residues. The CDR3 DNA follows: TGTGCCAGCACCCCCACCGGACAGGGGAAGATCTACGAGCAGTACTTC. Encoded protein: CASTPTGQGKIYEQYF.

This clone was seen once. The chain links TRBV2 to TRBJ2-2, with 9 positions matching TRBD1. CDR3 length equals 15 residues. With V trimmed by 4 bases and J by 5 bases, 5 bases remained unmatched. The germline V gene has CDR1 SNHLY and CDR2 FYNNEI. This CDR3 reads CASSGDREETGELFF. In nucleotides, the CDR3 is TGTGCCAGCAGTGGGGACAGGGAAGAGACCGGGGAGCTGTTTTTT. The full variable domain, rest sourced from reference TRBV2 and TRBJ2-2, is EPEVTQTPSHQVTQMGQEVILRCVPISNHLYFYWYRQILGQKVEFLVSFYNNEISEKSEIFDDQFSVERPDGSNFTLKIRSTKLEDSAMYFCASSGDREETGELFFGEGSRLTVL.

The genes are TRBV4-1 and TRBJ2-4, with TRBD2 matching over 9 bases. The germline V gene has CDR1 MGHRA and CDR2 YSYEKL. The length of the CDR3 is 18 residues. Trimming at V came to 4 bases and at J to 0 bases, leaving 10 bases not matched to a gene. The CDR3 bases are TGCGCCAGCAGCCTTGGACTAGCGCGGACCTTAGCCAAAAACATTCAGTACTTC. This encodes CASSLGLARTLAKNIQYF.